The 25 T cell receptor beta chains presented below share a single source sample, sequenced in a study of Ad26.COV2.S vaccination and SARS-CoV-2 variants. Only in-frame clones appear in the TCRdb table, and some are missing; sequencing was by immunoSEQ multiplex PCR. The table lists roughly 140,000 clones, roughly 88% of them singletons, with around 5% in the top ten. Sequenced material: peripheral blood, taken after recovery from COVID-19. These receptors all come from a human donor who had recovered from COVID-19.

The chain is built from TRBV3-1 (or the pseudogene TRBV3-2) and TRBJ2-1; possibly TRBD1 for D (5 bases). CDR3 length: 18 residues. Germline V lookup: CDR1 LGHDT, CDR2 YNNKEL (reference sequence). The germline V and J ends were trimmed by 1 base and 4 bases, with 20 bases remaining between them. The CDR3 loop reads CASSQAPVGRELYNEQFF. The CDR3 DNA sequence: TGTGCCAGCAGCCAAGCCCCCGTGGGCAGGGAATTATACAATGAGCAGTTCTTC.

The V call is TRBV5-1, the J call TRBJ2-1, with no clear D. V dropped 0 bases and J dropped 6 bases, with 7 bases sitting between them. CDR1 is SGHRS, CDR2 YFSETQ, per germline. CDR3 length: 13 residues. The CDR3 sequence is CASSLASPNEQFF. Here the CDR3 DNA reads TGCGCCAGCAGCTTGGCGAGCCCCAATGAGCAGTTCTTC.

The V gene is TRBV7-2, the J gene TRBJ1-3, with D tentatively TRBD1 (5 bases). CDR1 and CDR2 from the germline V gene are SGHTA and FQGNSA. CDR3 length: 15 residues. Trimming cost V 2 bases and J 0 bases, with 8 bases left between them. The CDR3 is CASSLTGLSGNTIYF. CDR3 DNA: TGTGCCAGCAGCTTAACAGGCCTCTCTGGAAACACCATATATTTT.

This rearrangement joins TRBV15 to TRBJ1-4; D not certain. The CDR3 loop spans 13 amino acids. Trimming removed 5 bases at V and 8 bases at J, with 12 bases between. The germline CDR1 and CDR2 sequences are LNHNV and YYDKDF (reference sequence). DNA for the CDR3: TGTGCCACCAGCTGGGGATTTCGCGAAAAACTGTTTTTT. Its translation: CATSWGFREKLFF.

The CDR3 sequence: CAWKAAKREKLFF. Written as DNA, the CDR3 is TGTGCCTGGAAGGCGGCAAAGAGGGAAAAACTGTTTTTT. This chain uses TRBV30 with TRBJ1-4, with D hard to call. The CDR3 has 13 residues. CDR1 GTSNPN and CDR2 SVGIG come from the germline V gene (reference sequence). Trimming pared 4 bases from V and 8 bases from J, leaving 14 bases between.

The V call is TRBV28, the J call TRBJ2-1; 8 positions agree with TRBD1. With 3 bases clipped from V and 12 bases from J, the junction kept 10 bases outside the gene matches. The CDR3 extends over 14 amino acids. From germline, CDR1 is MDHEN and CDR2 SYDVKM. The CDR3 DNA reads TGTGCCAGCAGTTTCGGACAGGGTGGCTCTCGGCAGTTCTTC. Protein: CASSFGQGGSRQFF.

This clone showed up just once. Other DNA variants within this sample encode the same CDR3. This chain connects TRBV3-1 (or the pseudogene TRBV3-2) to TRBJ1-1; D is uncertain. This CDR3 spans 12 amino acids. V dropped 0 bases and J dropped 7 bases, with 6 bases sitting between them. Germline values: CDR1 LGHDT, CDR2 YNNKEL (reference sequence). CDR3 DNA: TGTGCCAGCAGCCAAGATCGAGTTGAAGCTTTCTTT. Residues: CASSQDRVEAFF.

This chain links TRBV29-1 with TRBJ2-7; 10 nucleotides match TRBD1. J lost 12 bases, V lost 6 bases, and 14 bases had no gene match. Germline V CDR1 and CDR2: SQVTM, ANQGSEA. The CDR3 totals 13 residues. The CDR3, as DNA: TGCAGCGTCCTTCCCGGGACAGGGGCCGGGCTGTACTTC. Encoded protein: CSVLPGTGAGLYF.

The rearrangement uses TRBV3-1 (or the pseudogene TRBV3-2) and TRBJ1-1; D might be TRBD1 (6 bases). The CDR3 totals 14 residues. V gave up 4 bases and J gave up 1 base, with 10 bases separating them. The germline V gene has CDR1 LGHDT and CDR2 YNNKEL (reference sequence). CDR3 DNA: TGTGCCAGCAGCCTAGGGGGGTCGAACACTGAAGCTTTCTTT. Translating it yields CASSLGGSNTEAFF.

The V gene is TRBV7-8, the J gene TRBJ2-3; 7 bases agree with TRBD2. The J segment lost 0 bases and the V segment lost 5 bases, leaving 5 bases of the junction unmatched. The CDR3 runs to 15 residues. The germline CDR1 and CDR2 sequences are SGHVS and FQNEAQ. The DNA for the CDR3 is TGTGCCAGCAGCACTACGGGGGGAAGCACAGATACGCAGTATTTT. Protein sequence: CASSTTGGSTDTQYF.

This rearrangement joins TRBV5-1 to TRBJ2-7, with TRBD1 matching 11 bases. This CDR3 region has 14 residues. The V gene's germline CDR1 is SGHRS and CDR2 YFSETQ. Trimming removed 4 bases from V and 3 bases from J; junction bases left unmatched: 3. For the CDR3, the DNA is TGCGCCAGCAGCACGGGGACAGGGGGCTACGAGCAGTACTTC. Its protein is CASSTGTGGYEQYF.

The gene calls are TRBV7-2 and TRBJ1-1, with D unclear. CDR1 SGHTA and CDR2 FQGNSA come from the germline V gene. There are 14 residues in the CDR3. Trimming removed 5 bases at V and 8 bases at J, with 18 bases between. DNA for the CDR3: TGTGCCAGCAGCCTAAGCCCTGGAGCCCCCGAAGCTTTCTTT. Translating gives CASSLSPGAPEAFF.

V usage is TRBV7-9 and J usage is TRBJ2-1; D may be TRBD1 (6 bases). The CDR3 runs to 17 residues. V was trimmed by 5 bases and J by 0 bases, leaving 17 bases between them. Germline CDR1 and CDR2: SEHNR and FQNEAQ (reference sequence). The CDR3 spells CASSPRGGISSYNEQFF. The CDR3 region has the DNA TGTGCCAGCAGCCCCAGGGGTGGGATCAGCTCCTACAATGAGCAGTTCTTC.

In this sample, this clone turned up once. The chain employs TRBV3-1 (or the pseudogene TRBV3-2) and TRBJ2-7; no reliable D call. Trimming took 1 base from V and 4 from J, leaving 11 bases between them. This CDR3 is 14 amino acids long. Germline V gene data show CDR1 as LGHDT and CDR2 as YNNKEL (reference sequence). The CDR3 DNA follows: TGTGCCAGCAGCCAAGGCGTAGGGTCTTACGAGCAGTACTTC. Its protein is CASSQGVGSYEQYF.

The V gene is TRBV4-1, the J gene TRBJ2-1; 13 nucleotides line up with TRBD2. After removal of 1 base from V and 2 bases from J, the junction contained 5 bases not matched to a gene. This CDR3 comprises 18 residues. CDR1 and CDR2 (germline): MGHRA, YSYEKL. In nucleotides, the CDR3 is TGCGCCAGCAGCCAAGTCACTAGCGGGGGGGCCGCCTACAATGAGCAGTTCTTC. Translating gives CASSQVTSGGAAYNEQFF.

This chain links TRBV4-3 with TRBJ2-3; TRBD2 matches 12 bases. V shed 0 bases, J shed 4 bases, and the junction held 2 bases outside the gene matches. There are 16 residues in the CDR3. CDR1 is LGHNA, CDR2 YSLEER, per germline. Here the CDR3 DNA reads TGCGCCAGCAGCCAAGATCTAGCGGGGGGGCCAGATACGCAGTATTTT. Translation: CASSQDLAGGPDTQYF.

V gene TRBV11-3 combines with J gene TRBJ1-1; TRBD1 might be the D (6 bases). V gave up 6 bases and J gave up 1 base, with 15 bases separating them. CDR1 SGHNT and CDR2 YENEEA come from the germline V gene. There are 15 residues in the CDR3. CDR3 sequence reads: CASSSTGNGNTEAFF. CDR3 sequence (DNA): TGTGCCAGCAGTTCCACAGGGAATGGGAACACTGAAGCTTTCTTT.

J is TRBJ2-3 and V is TRBV20-1; either TRBD1 or TRBD2 may supply D (5 bases each). V was shortened by 6 bases and J by 6 bases, with 10 bases between the two germline ends. The germline CDR1 and CDR2 sequences are DFQATT and SNEGSKA (reference sequence). There are 11 residues in the CDR3. The CDR3 loop reads CSARRGDTQYF. DNA for the CDR3: TGCAGTGCGCGACGGGGCGATACGCAGTATTTT.

The chain employs TRBV19 and TRBJ1-1, with D uncertain. V was shortened by 1 base and J by 0 bases, with 9 bases between the two germline ends. CDR1 is LNHDA, CDR2 SQIVND, per germline (reference sequence). This CDR3 comprises 15 residues. CDR3 loop: CASSIGPLLNTEAFF. CDR3 in DNA: TGTGCCAGTAGTATAGGTCCCCTTCTGAACACTGAAGCTTTCTTT.

The chain couples TRBV3-1 (or the pseudogene TRBV3-2) to TRBJ1-3; D ambiguous. Trimming left V 0 bases short and J 5 bases short, with 5 bases between. The CDR3 runs to 13 residues. Germline CDR1 is LGHDT and CDR2 is YNNKEL (reference sequence). CDR3 nucleotides: TGTGCCAGCAGCCAAGAGTCCAGAAACACCATATATTTT. It specifies CASSQESRNTIYF.

The chain has TRBV7-2 and TRBJ2-5; tentative D call: TRBD2 (5 bases). The CDR3 loop spans 14 amino acids. Between the trimmed V and J ends, which lost 5 bases and 2 bases, there was a span of 12 bases. Per germline, CDR1 SGHTA and CDR2 FQGNSA. The CDR3 DNA is TGTGCCAGCAGCAGGAGGCAGCTTCAAGAGACCCAGTACTTC. Protein: CASSRRQLQETQYF.

The rearrangement joins TRBV30 to TRBJ2-3, with D possibly TRBD1 on 5 matching bases. V was cut by 2 bases and J by 4 bases, with 16 bases left in between. The CDR3 spans 15 residues. CDR1 and CDR2 from the germline V gene are GTSNPN and SVGIG (reference sequence). CDR3 in amino acids: CAWSLAGNEADTQYF. The CDR3 nucleotides read TGTGCCTGGAGTCTCGCAGGGAATGAGGCAGATACGCAGTATTTT.

The V and J genes are TRBV19 and TRBJ2-1; 7 nucleotides agree with TRBD1. J was trimmed by 3 bases and V by 4 bases; bases with no gene match: 12. Germline V lookup: CDR1 LNHDA, CDR2 SQIVND (reference sequence). This CDR3 has 17 residues. CDR3 sequence reads: CASSTPYRGTNYNEQFF. CDR3 DNA: TGTGCCAGTAGTACACCCTACAGGGGAACGAACTACAATGAGCAGTTCTTC.

This clone was counted a few times. One junction end disagrees with the germline gene, perhaps due to a read error. This chain links TRBV7-7 with TRBJ1-3, with 8 bases aligning to TRBD1. CDR1 and CDR2 from the germline V gene are SSHAT and FNYEAQ (reference sequence). The CDR3 length is 15 residues. CDR3 residues: CASSLGQGPGNTIYF. The CDR3 DNA reads as TGTGCTAGCAGCCTCGGACAGGGCCCGGGAAACACCATATATTTT.

The chain links TRBV28 to TRBJ2-2; D unclear. Trimming shortened V by 6 bases and J by 6 bases, and 11 bases separated the two germline ends. The length of the CDR3 is 13 residues. The germline V gene has CDR1 MDHEN and CDR2 SYDVKM. In DNA form, the CDR3 reads TGTGCCAGCAGCCCCTCGATGTCCGGGGAGCTGTTTTTT. It is translated as CASSPSMSGELFF.